The rows below give T cell receptor beta chains drawn from one sample of a study of shared clonotypes between healthy human individuals. The method was immunoSEQ multiplex PCR; TCRdb's version includes in-frame clones alone and lacks a portion of them. This table has roughly 1,500,000 clones, less than 99% appearing once. What was sequenced was naive CD4+ T cells sorted from blood. The receptors come from a young man in good health. Each CDR3 is given with its conserved first and last residue. Fields, in order: D gene, J gene, V gene, CDR3 protein, CDR3 DNA. The D gene is left open where the match is weak.

d_gene: -
j_gene: TRBJ2-7
v_gene: TRBV5-1
CDR3aa: CASSTNPDSYEQYF
CDR3nt: TGCGCCAGCAGCACCAACCCAGACTCCTACGAGCAGTACTTC

d_gene: TRBD1
j_gene: TRBJ2-7
v_gene: TRBV9
CDR3aa: CASSGGDSYNYEQYF
CDR3nt: TGTGCCAGCAGCGGAGGGGACAGTTATAACTACGAGCAGTACTTC

d_gene: TRBD2
j_gene: TRBJ2-1
v_gene: TRBV7-9
CDR3aa: CAVSIAGVAYNEQFF
CDR3nt: TGTGCCGTATCCATAGCGGGAGTGGCCTACAATGAGCAGTTCTTC

d_gene: -
j_gene: TRBJ2-2
v_gene: TRBV19
CDR3aa: CASSTRQESPGELFF
CDR3nt: TGTGCCAGTAGTACACGACAGGAGTCTCCCGGGGAGCTGTTTTTT

d_gene: -
j_gene: TRBJ2-5
v_gene: TRBV7-2
CDR3aa: CASSFQRGQETQYF
CDR3nt: TGTGCCAGCAGCTTCCAGCGAGGGCAAGAGACCCAGTACTTC

d_gene: TRBD1
j_gene: TRBJ1-2
v_gene: TRBV30
CDR3aa: CAWSGQGDYGYTF
CDR3nt: TGTGCCTGGAGTGGGCAGGGGGACTATGGCTACACCTTC

d_gene: TRBD1
j_gene: TRBJ2-7
v_gene: TRBV5-1
CDR3aa: CASSLGGTGGKNEQYF
CDR3nt: TGCGCCAGCAGCTTGGGTGGGACAGGGGGCAAGAACGAGCAGTACTTC

d_gene: -
j_gene: TRBJ1-5
v_gene: TRBV2
CDR3aa: CASSVYRVNQPQHF
CDR3nt: TGTGCCAGCAGTGTGTACAGGGTAAATCAGCCCCAGCATTTT

d_gene: -
j_gene: TRBJ2-3
v_gene: TRBV5-1
CDR3aa: CASSLDTDTQYF
CDR3nt: TGCGCCAGCAGCCTAGACACAGATACGCAGTATTTT

d_gene: -
j_gene: TRBJ2-7
v_gene: TRBV11-3
CDR3aa: CASSLGRASGEQYF
CDR3nt: TGTGCCAGCAGCTTAGGGAGGGCCTCTGGAGAGCAGTACTTC

d_gene: TRBD2
j_gene: TRBJ2-3
v_gene: TRBV27
CDR3aa: CASSLRGTREGQDTQYF
CDR3nt: TGTGCCAGCAGTTTAAGGGGTACGAGGGAGGGTCAAGATACGCAGTATTTT

d_gene: -
j_gene: TRBJ2-1
v_gene: TRBV19
CDR3aa: CASSLGFSPNEQFF
CDR3nt: TGTGCCAGTAGTCTAGGGTTCTCCCCCAATGAGCAGTTCTTC

d_gene: -
j_gene: TRBJ1-1
v_gene: TRBV28
CDR3aa: CASSLAGVNTEAFF
CDR3nt: TGTGCCAGCAGTTTAGCAGGGGTGAACACTGAAGCTTTCTTT

d_gene: TRBD1
j_gene: TRBJ2-1
v_gene: TRBV9
CDR3aa: CASSPRQGAVNNEQFF
CDR3nt: TGTGCCAGCAGCCCTCGACAGGGGGCAGTTAACAATGAGCAGTTCTTC

d_gene: -
j_gene: TRBJ2-7
v_gene: TRBV10-1
CDR3aa: CASSPGTPTIYEQYF
CDR3nt: TGCGCCAGCAGCCCCGGGACACCTACGATCTACGAGCAGTACTTC